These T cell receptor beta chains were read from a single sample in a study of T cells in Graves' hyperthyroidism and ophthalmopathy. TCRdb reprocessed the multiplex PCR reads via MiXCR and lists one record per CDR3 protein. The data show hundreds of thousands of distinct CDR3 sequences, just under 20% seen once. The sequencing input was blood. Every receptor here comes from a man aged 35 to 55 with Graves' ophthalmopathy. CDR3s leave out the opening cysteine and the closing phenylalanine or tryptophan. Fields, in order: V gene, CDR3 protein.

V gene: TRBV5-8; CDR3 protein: ASSLILNTGELF
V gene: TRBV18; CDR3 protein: ASSPKDRGEAF
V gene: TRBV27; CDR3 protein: ASSVSPTYNEQF
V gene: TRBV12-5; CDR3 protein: ASGPLHSYEQY
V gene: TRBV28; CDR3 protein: ATTEALTQY
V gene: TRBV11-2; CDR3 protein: ASSLGGGFGNQPQH
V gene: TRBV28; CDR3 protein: ASSTGQDNYGYT
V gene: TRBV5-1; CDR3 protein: ASSLGTNLDTQY
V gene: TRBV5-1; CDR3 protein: ASSLGTDQETQY
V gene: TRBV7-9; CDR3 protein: ASTYDFQETQY
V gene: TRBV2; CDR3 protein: ASSEWRNTGELF
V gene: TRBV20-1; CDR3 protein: SATITGQETQY
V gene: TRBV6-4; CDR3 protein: ASTSRISVYGYT
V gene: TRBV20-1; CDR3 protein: SARSLANTGELF
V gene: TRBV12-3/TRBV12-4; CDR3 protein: ASRTPSGIERDTQY
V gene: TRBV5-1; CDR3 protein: ASSLYGSTDTQY
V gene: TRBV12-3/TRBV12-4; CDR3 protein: ASSPSGTGEYQPQH
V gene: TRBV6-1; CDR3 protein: ASSDPGAGTQY
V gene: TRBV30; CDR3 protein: AWSRGQGLEQY
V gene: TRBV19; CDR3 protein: ASSVGRRDTQY
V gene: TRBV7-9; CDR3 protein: ASSFIRGGPYNEQF
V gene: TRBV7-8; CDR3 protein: ASSLGTGGIGYT
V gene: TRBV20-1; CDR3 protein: SATTGLSNQPQH
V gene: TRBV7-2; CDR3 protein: ASSPRDRGIFAGDYEQY
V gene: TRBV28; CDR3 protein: ASSPLC
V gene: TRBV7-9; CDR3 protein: ASSSSGGIHNEQF
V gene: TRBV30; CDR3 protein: AWGGQNTGELF
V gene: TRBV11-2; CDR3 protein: ASTTGYQETQY
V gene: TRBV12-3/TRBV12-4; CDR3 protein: ASSLSGVTYEQY
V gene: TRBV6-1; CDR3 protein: ASSTPSTSTDTQY
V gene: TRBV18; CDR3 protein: ASSPRPIEEKLF
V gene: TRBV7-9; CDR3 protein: ASSLEGLGAF
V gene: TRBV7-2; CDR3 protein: ASSPGTGLRAQY
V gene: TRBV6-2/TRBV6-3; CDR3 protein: ASSPTVFYGYT
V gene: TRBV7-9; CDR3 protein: ASSPRAGGLTYEQY
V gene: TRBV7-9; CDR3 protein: ASSLARGLAGAYEQF
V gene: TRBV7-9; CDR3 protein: ASSAAAGGQSGELF
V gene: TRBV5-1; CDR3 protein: ASSLEGYSYT
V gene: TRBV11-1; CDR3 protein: ASTGFITNEQF
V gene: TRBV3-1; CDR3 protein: ASSQDGGLAGEQY
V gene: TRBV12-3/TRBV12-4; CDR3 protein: ASSSTGRDEKLF
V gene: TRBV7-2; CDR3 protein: ASSLGIGLGGRDGELF
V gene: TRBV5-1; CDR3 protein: ASSGASGQYGYT
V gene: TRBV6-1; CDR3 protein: ASSASGPAYEQY
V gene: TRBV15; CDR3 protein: ATSRDDTGFHTEAF
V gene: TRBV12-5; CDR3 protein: ASGRGVGSHEQY
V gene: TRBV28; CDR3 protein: ASSTIEGGHEQY
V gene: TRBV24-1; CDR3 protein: ATSDPTSTDTQY
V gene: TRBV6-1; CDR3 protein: ASNSGGANTGELF
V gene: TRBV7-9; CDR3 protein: ASSLDTYEQY